The present T cell receptor beta chain was sequenced within a study of T cells in Graves' hyperthyroidism and ophthalmopathy. As for the study in general: Staff took peripheral blood when the initial diagnosis was made, before any treatment began. Study-level points and caveats: Before onset, ophthalmopathy was predicted by the model a median around 6 months earlier. Most clonotypes expanded in the thyroid (above 0.001) were also present in blood.

This clonotype was seen many times. The antigen is not known. The study included ophthalmopathy patients with Clinical Activity Score at least 3, NOSPECS grade at least 4 and duration under 3 months. Regions amplified from RNA transcripts were the TCR beta CDR3 regions. Carried out on the TCR CDR3, a first-round RT-PCR used the HTBI primer set. MiXCR, applied by TCRdb to the multiplex PCR reads, yields one record per CDR3 protein. Among about 350,000 distinct CDR3 sequences listed, 18% were seen once. Trimming stripped 5 bases from V and 6 bases from J, with 10 bases between. The germline V gene has CDR1 KGHDR and CDR2 SFDVKD. This CDR3 contains 12 residues.

The gene calls are TRBV24-1 and TRBJ2-7; D possibly corresponds to TRBD1 (5 bases). Sequenced sample: blood. The sequence came from a woman aged 40 to 50 with Graves' ophthalmopathy. The CDR3 DNA reads as TGTGCCACCAGTGCAGGGTTGGGCGAGCAGTACTTC. The encoded protein is CATSAGLGEQYF.